Listed here are 8 T cell receptor beta chains from one sample, sequenced in a study of patients and donors after allogeneic stem cell transplantation. Each CDR3 protein is one row after TCRdb ran MiXCR on the RT-PCR reads. This table has roughly 960,000 distinct CDR3 sequences, over 15% appearing once. Specimen: blood, either unsorted or a sorted T cell fraction (not recorded which). The receptors come from a human donor who was either an allogeneic HSCT recipient or a stem cell or donor lymphocyte infusion donor (not recorded which). It is not recorded whose cells these are; they may come from a transplant donor.

This chain links TRBV7-2 with TRBJ2-3, with D possibly TRBD1 on 6 matching bases. This CDR3 is 14 amino acids long. The V gene's germline CDR1 is SGHTA and CDR2 FQGNSA. V dropped 5 bases and J dropped 1 base, with 10 bases sitting between them. The CDR3 DNA is TGTGCCAGCAGCGGCAAGGGGGGCACAGATACGCAGTATTTT. It yields the protein CASSGKGGTDTQYF.

The J gene is TRBJ2-6, the V gene TRBV10-3; TRBD2 matches at 13 bases. The germline V gene encodes CDR1 ENHRY and CDR2 SYGVKD. V lost 10 bases and J lost 1; bases outside the gene matches: 7. The CDR3 is 17 residues long. The CDR3 bases are TGTGCCAACGGACTAGCGGGGGCGGATTCTGGGGCCAACGTCCTGACTTTC. Protein: CANGLAGADSGANVLTF.

The chain recombines TRBV6-5 with TRBJ2-1, with D tentatively TRBD1 or TRBD2 (5 bases each). Deletions cut 2 bases from V and 6 bases from J, with 17 bases between. The CDR3 has 16 residues. The germline V gene encodes CDR1 MNHEY and CDR2 SVGAGI. The CDR3 nucleotides are TGTGCCAGCAGTTACGAAGGCACCGCTGGGACCAATGAGCAGTTCTTC. This gives the protein CASSYEGTAGTNEQFF.

V and J are TRBV11-2 and TRBJ2-2; 13 positions match TRBD2. Germline CDR1 reads SGHAT; CDR2 reads FQNNGV. After removal of 2 bases from V and 3 bases from J, the junction contained 6 bases not matched to a gene. The CDR3 contains 18 residues. In DNA form, the CDR3 reads TGTGCCAGCAGCTTAAGGGGGGGACTAGCGGGATACACCGGGGAGCTGTTTTTT. Residues: CASSLRGGLAGYTGELFF.

The V and J genes are TRBV4-3 and TRBJ1-1, with D maybe TRBD1 (6 bases). Trimming stripped 3 bases from V and 5 bases from J, with 16 bases between. The CDR3 runs 15 residues. CDR1 and CDR2 from the germline V gene are LGHNA and YSLEER. CDR3 sequence reads: CASSHRPLGGTEAFF. The CDR3 DNA reads TGCGCCAGCAGCCATCGCCCGTTAGGGGGGACTGAAGCTTTCTTT.

This clonotype occurred a few times. The genes are TRBV12-3 or TRBV12-4 and TRBJ2-3, with D unresolved. This CDR3 contains 15 residues. Trimming pared 6 bases from V and 5 bases from J, leaving 18 bases between. CDR3 DNA sequence: TGTGCCAGCAGCTCAATGGGCGAAGTGGGAGATACGCAGTATTTT. This encodes CASSSMGEVGDTQYF.

The V call is TRBV12-3 or TRBV12-4, the J call TRBJ2-6; tentatively, D is TRBD1 or TRBD2 (5 bases each). V was pared by 3 bases and J by 1 base, with 10 bases between. The CDR3 extends over 16 amino acids. CDR3 residues: CASSLGVPSGANVLTF. The CDR3 nucleotides read TGTGCCAGCAGTTTGGGGGTTCCATCTGGGGCCAACGTCCTGACTTTC.

CDR3 loop: CASSFGGGRWEQYF. CDR3 sequence (DNA): TGTGCCAGCAGTTTTGGCGGAGGACGATGGGAGCAGTACTTC. This sequence joins TRBV12-3 or TRBV12-4 and TRBJ2-7, with D possibly TRBD2 on 5 matching bases. The ends were cut back, 3 bases at V and 7 bases at J, with 16 bases in the middle. There are 14 residues in the CDR3.